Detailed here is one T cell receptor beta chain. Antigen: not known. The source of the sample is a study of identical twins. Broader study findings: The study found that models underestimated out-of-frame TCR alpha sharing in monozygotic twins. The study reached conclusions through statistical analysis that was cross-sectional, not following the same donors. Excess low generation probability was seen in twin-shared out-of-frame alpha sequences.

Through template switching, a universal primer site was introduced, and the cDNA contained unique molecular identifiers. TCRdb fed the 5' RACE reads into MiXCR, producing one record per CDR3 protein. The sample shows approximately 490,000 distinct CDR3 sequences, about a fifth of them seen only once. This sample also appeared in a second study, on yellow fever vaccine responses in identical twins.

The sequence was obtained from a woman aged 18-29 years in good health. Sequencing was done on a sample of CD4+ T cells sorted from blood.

The CDR3 region is CASSFYPTGGDTQYF. In DNA, the CDR3 is TGCGCCAGCAGCTTCTACCCGACAGGAGGGGATACGCAGTATTTT. The V call is TRBV5-1, the J call TRBJ2-3; possibly TRBD1 or TRBD2 for D (6 bases each). The length of the CDR3 is 15 residues. CDR1 and CDR2 (germline): SGHRS, YFSETQ. V was clipped by 2 bases and J by 6 bases, with 16 bases between them.